These T cell receptor beta chains were read from a single sample in a study of blood T cell repertoires in COVID-19. Assay used: immunoSEQ multiplex PCR; TCRdb lists only in-frame clones, some missing. The data contain 120,000 to 150,000 clones, roughly four fifths of them singletons. Source material: peripheral blood. These receptors were obtained from a human donor with acute or convalescent COVID-19. The donor label of this sample is uncertain. Each CDR3 is given with its conserved first and last residue. D genes are given only for firm matches. The size entry is marked missing in some rows and otherwise reads once, few, many or a size class.

few	13	.	TRBV19	TRBJ2-2	TGTGCCAGTACCCGCGGCTGGACCGGGGAGCTGTTTTTT	CASTRGWTGELFF
once	14	.	TRBV19	TRBJ1-5	TGTGCCAGTAGTATAGGAAGCTACAATCAGCCCCAGCATTTT	CASSIGSYNQPQHF
.	15	TRBD1	TRBV18	TRBJ1-2	TGTGCCAGCTCACCAGGGAGACAGGGGAACTATGGCTACACCTTC	CASSPGRQGNYGYTF
.	15	.	TRBV11-2	TRBJ1-4	TGTGCCAGCAGCTTAGCTGGGGGGGTCGGCGAAAAACTGTTTTTT	CASSLAGGVGEKLFF
once	13	.	TRBV7-9	TRBJ2-3	TGTGCCAGCAGCTTAACGGGCACAGATACGCAGTATTTT	CASSLTGTDTQYF
.	14	.	TRBV2	TRBJ2-3	TGTGCCAGCGATTTGGGGAGTAGCACAGATACGCAGTATTTT	CASDLGSSTDTQYF
.	15	TRBD1	TRBV24-1	TRBJ1-4	TGTGCCACCAGTGACCCGACAGGGACGGAAGAAAAACTGTTTTTT	CATSDPTGTEEKLFF
many	12	.	TRBV24-1	TRBJ2-1	TGTGCCACCAGTGGGAGTGACTTAGAGCAGTTCTTC	CATSGSDLEQFF
.	14	.	TRBV3-1/TRBV3-2	TRBJ1-2	TGTGCCAGCGGATTAGGGGGATTGGACTATGGCTACACCTTC	CASGLGGLDYGYTF
.	13	.	TRBV7-9	TRBJ1-1	TGTGCCAGCAGCCCCCTCCGCGGGACTGAAGCTTTCTTT	CASSPLRGTEAFF
.	11	.	TRBV11-3	TRBJ2-5	TGTGCCAGCAGCTCGGGTGAGACCCAGTACTTC	CASSSGETQYF
.	17	TRBD1	TRBV4-2	TRBJ1-2	TGTGCCAGCAGCCAAGATAGAGGAACAGGGGGCGACTATGGCTACACCTTC	CASSQDRGTGGDYGYTF
once	14	.	TRBV6-5	TRBJ1-3	TGTGCCAGCAGTCCCCGGACAGCAGGAAACACCATATATTTT	CASSPRTAGNTIYF
.	15	.	TRBV6-5	TRBJ1-5	TGTGCCAGCAGTCTAGGGGGTACCCTCGGTCAGCCCCAGCATTTT	CASSLGGTLGQPQHF
.	14	.	TRBV2	TRBJ1-1	TGTGCCAGCAGAGTGACAGCAATGAACACTGAAGCTTTCTTT	CASRVTAMNTEAFF
.	15	.	TRBV9	TRBJ1-1	TGTGCCAGCAGCGTAGGACCTAGACAGACGGCTGAAGCTTTCTTT	CASSVGPRQTAEAFF
.	14	.	TRBV3-1/TRBV3-2	TRBJ2-5	TGTGCCAGCAGCCCCCCCCTCAGGGAAGAGACCCAGTACTTC	CASSPPLREETQYF
.	13	.	TRBV5-4	TRBJ2-3	TGTGCCAGCAGCACCGACCCAGGAGATACGCAGTATTTT	CASSTDPGDTQYF
.	12	.	TRBV6-5	TRBJ1-2	TGTGCCAGCAGTCAGGGGAACTATGGCTACACCTTC	CASSQGNYGYTF
.	13	.	TRBV27	TRBJ1-2	TGTGCCAGCAGTTTATCGTGGCAGAACGGCTACACCTTC	CASSLSWQNGYTF
.	13	TRBD1	TRBV29-1	TRBJ2-3	TGCAGCGCTATGACAGGGAGAACAGATACGCAGTATTTT	CSAMTGRTDTQYF
few	15	.	TRBV7-9	TRBJ1-1	TGTGCCAGCAGCCCCCGGGGAGGAATGAACACTGAAGCTTTCTTT	CASSPRGGMNTEAFF
.	14	.	TRBV14	TRBJ2-7	TGTGCCAGCAGCCAGCTGACAGGTCCCGACGAGCAGTACTTC	CASSQLTGPDEQYF
once	15	TRBD1	TRBV10-1	TRBJ2-5	TGCGCCAGCAGTGATGGGTCAGGGGGCAGAGAGACCCAGTACTTC	CASSDGSGGRETQYF
.	13	.	TRBV12-3/TRBV12-4	TRBJ1-1	TGTGCCAGCAGTTTCCGCCGGGACACTGAAGCTTTCTTT	CASSFRRDTEAFF
.	15	TRBD1	TRBV7-2	TRBJ2-2	TGTGCCAGCAGCGTCCGGACAGGGGTGGGCGGGGAGCTGTTTTTT	CASSVRTGVGGELFF
many	14	.	TRBV14	TRBJ1-2	TGTGCCAGCAGCTACTCTTCAGAGCGCTATGGCTACACCTTC	CASSYSSERYGYTF
.	16	TRBD1	TRBV15	TRBJ1-1	TGTGCCACCAGCCCTTCTATACAGGGGGGGAACACTGAAGCTTTCTTT	CATSPSIQGGNTEAFF
.	14	.	TRBV5-4	TRBJ2-5	TGTGCCAGCAGCTTGGTGGGCAGCCAAGAGACCCAGTACTTC	CASSLVGSQETQYF
.	13	.	TRBV5-4	TRBJ2-1	TGTGCCAGCAGCTTGGCAGACAGCAATGAGCAGTTCTTC	CASSLADSNEQFF
.	16	TRBD1	TRBV4-1	TRBJ1-2	TGCGCCAGCAGCCAAGGGCGGGACAGGGAGGGATATGGCTACACCTTC	CASSQGRDREGYGYTF
.	16	TRBD1	TRBV18	TRBJ1-1	TGTGCCAGCTCACGGATACAGGGGGTCATGAACACTGAAGCTTTCTTT	CASSRIQGVMNTEAFF
.	14	.	TRBV3-1/TRBV3-2	TRBJ2-1	TGTGCCAGCAGCCAGGCTGGCTCCTACAATGAGCAGTTCTTC	CASSQAGSYNEQFF
.	14	TRBD1	TRBV24-1	TRBJ1-1	TGTGCCACCAGGGAGACAGGGAGGAACACTGAAGCTTTCTTT	CATRETGRNTEAFF
.	15	TRBD1	TRBV10-2	TRBJ1-2	TGCGCCAGCAGTGAGACAGGGGGGACGGTCTATGGCTACACCTTC	CASSETGGTVYGYTF
.	13	TRBD1	TRBV6-5	TRBJ1-1	TGTGCCAGCCCGGGACAGAAGAACACTGAAGCTTTCTTT	CASPGQKNTEAFF
few	16	.	TRBV14	TRBJ2-1	TGTGCCAGCAGCCAAGATATATTCAGCTCCTACAATGAGCAGTTCTTC	CASSQDIFSSYNEQFF
.	15	TRBD1	TRBV30	TRBJ1-1	TGTGCCTGGAGCAGAAAACAGGGGATGAACACTGAAGCTTTCTTT	CAWSRKQGMNTEAFF
.	16	.	TRBV9	TRBJ2-3	TGTGCCAGCAGCGCAAATCCCCGGGGTTACACAGATACGCAGTATTTT	CASSANPRGYTDTQYF
.	15	.	TRBV30	TRBJ1-1	TGTGCCTGGAGTGCTGGGACACAGAGCAACACTGAAGCTTTCTTT	CAWSAGTQSNTEAFF
.	13	.	TRBV27	TRBJ1-1	TGTGCCAGCAGTTGGCGTTCCCGGGGGGAAGCTTTCTTT	CASSWRSRGEAFF
once	16	.	TRBV5-4	TRBJ2-2	TGTGCCAGCAGCTGGCCAGATGGGCCTGACACCGGGGAGCTGTTTTTT	CASSWPDGPDTGELFF
.	12	.	TRBV12-3/TRBV12-4	TRBJ2-2	TGTGCCAGCAGTTTCTTCACCGGGGAGCTGTTTTTT	CASSFFTGELFF
.	12	TRBD1	TRBV10-3	TRBJ1-1	TGTGCCATGAGGGACAGGGACACTGAAGCTTTCTTT	CAMRDRDTEAFF
.	14	.	TRBV3-1/TRBV3-2	TRBJ2-3	TGTGCCAGCAGCCAAGACTCGACAGCAGATACGCAGTATTTT	CASSQDSTADTQYF
.	13	TRBD1	TRBV5-1	TRBJ1-1	TGCGCCAGCAGCATTACAGGGGACACTGAAGCTTTCTTT	CASSITGDTEAFF
few	12	.	TRBV5-8	TRBJ1-4	TGTGCCAGCAGCTTGGGGGGAGGAAAACTGTTTTTT	CASSLGGGKLFF
.	14	.	TRBV5-1	TRBJ1-1	TGCGCCAGCAGCTTGGACGGGTGGAACACTGAAGCTTTCTTT	CASSLDGWNTEAFF
few	18	.	TRBV7-8	TRBJ1-4	TGTGCCAGCAGCCTTAACCGGGAAGAAATAGGGACTAATGAAAAACTGTTTTTT	CASSLNREEIGTNEKLFF
few	16	.	TRBV23-1	TRBJ2-5	TGCGCCAGCAGTCACCGTTCGAGGACAGTTCAAGAGACCCAGTACTTC	CASSHRSRTVQETQYF
.	14	.	TRBV27	TRBJ2-6	TGTGCCAGCGGCCAGGCCTCTGGGGCCAACGTCCTGACTTTC	CASGQASGANVLTF
.	15	TRBD1	TRBV10-3	TRBJ1-1	TGTGCCATCACTCAGACAGGGGGGTGGAACACTGAAGCTTTCTTT	CAITQTGGWNTEAFF
few	15	.	TRBV3-1/TRBV3-2	TRBJ1-2	TGTGCCAGCAGCCAAGCTCCGGGACAAAACTATGGCTACACCTTC	CASSQAPGQNYGYTF
.	14	TRBD1	TRBV5-8	TRBJ1-4	TGTGCCAGCAGATCTACAGGGGGCTGGGAAAAACTGTTTTTT	CASRSTGGWEKLFF
.	16	TRBD2	TRBV7-6	TRBJ2-3	TGTGCCAGCAGCTTACAGACTAGCGGGGGCACAGATACGCAGTATTTT	CASSLQTSGGTDTQYF
.	15	.	TRBV5-1	TRBJ2-1	TGCGCCAGCAGCTCGGGATCTCACGGGGTTAATGAGCAGTTCTTC	CASSSGSHGVNEQFF